This T cell receptor (beta chain) is drawn from a study of blood T cell repertoires in COVID-19. Study-level information: PBMCs, B-cell-depleted T cells, or T cells provided the cDNA or gDNA that made up the material.

The repertoire was sequenced with immunoSEQ multiplex PCR; TCRdb's copy has only in-frame clones and lacks some. The sample lists approximately 80,000 clones, about 84% seen once, with approximately 8% in the top ten. Germline loops: CDR1 LNHDA, CDR2 SQIVND (reference sequence). The CDR3 contains 13 residues. V shed 5 bases and J shed 8 bases, with 15 bases lying between them. The rearrangement links TRBV19 to TRBJ1-2; D might be TRBD1 (6 bases). This TCR derives from a man aged 45 to 65 with active COVID-19. The material sequenced was peripheral blood. The CDR3 bases are TGTGCCAGTAGTTTAGGACAGAGAAAAGGCTACACCTTC. This codes for CASSLGQRKGYTF. Supplemented by reference TRBV19 and TRBJ1-2, the full variable domain reads DGGITQSPKYLFRKEGQNVTLSCEQNLNHDAMYWYRQDPGQGLRLIYYSQIVNDFQKGDIAEGYSVSREKKESFPLTVTSAQKNPTAFYLCASSLGQRKGYTFGSGTRLTVV.